This T cell receptor beta chain was obtained from a study of T-cell reconstitution after alpha-beta-depleted transplantation in children. About this clonotype itself: As yet, its antigen is unknown. A much more abundant neighbour one base away suggests this may be a read error.

Unique molecular identifiers were used to barcode this TCRbeta library. TCRdb re-derived calls from the PCR reads in MiXCR, one entry per CDR3 protein. Here the sample spans about 290,000 distinct CDR3 sequences, around 10% being singletons. V gave up 0 bases and J gave up 1 base, with 18 bases separating them. The CDR3 loop spans 17 amino acids. Germline lookup yields CDR1 DFQATT and CDR2 SNEGSKA (reference sequence). Findings of the study overall: At one year after transplant, newly produced T cells mostly accounted for T-cell counts and diversity. Expanded graft clones, several hundred of them, were reportedly the source of alpha-beta T cells about two months after transplant.

The receptor's source is a boy younger than two with acute myeloid leukemia, due to receive a stem cell transplant. Sequences were derived from PBMCs, sampled before TCRalphabeta/CD19-depleted stem cell transplant. The rearrangement links TRBV20-1 to TRBJ1-1; D might be TRBD1 (5 bases). The CDR3 loop is CSARDQARAQRNTEAFF. DNA of the CDR3: TGCAGTGCTAGAGATCAGGCCAGGGCGCAAAGGAACACTGAAGCTTTCTTT.